This TCR beta chain was documented in a study of blood T cell repertoires in COVID-19. Study in general: The samples span acute and convalescent COVID-19 from the United States, Italy and Spain. In each case, the material was cDNA or gDNA derived from T cells, B-cell-depleted T cells, or PBMCs.

Under the authors' procedure: Reference gene primers were amplified, and this amplification served to estimate nucleated cell counts. Sequencing used immunoSEQ multiplex PCR; TCRdb keeps in-frame clones, though not all of them. The V and J calls and clone size are taken from that table; D and trimming were inferred from the DNA. The sample has hundreds of thousands of clones, approximately 85% seen once. The CDR3 length is 14 residues. The germline V gene encodes CDR1 SGHRS and CDR2 YFSETQ. The ends lost 4 bases at V and 4 bases at J; junction bases unmatched: 7. The clonotype originates from a man between 50 and 59 years old with active or convalescent COVID-19. The specimen was peripheral blood. V usage is TRBV5-1 and J usage is TRBJ2-5; 7 bases agree with TRBD2. The CDR3 region has the DNA TGCGCCAGCAGCCCCAGGGAGGGAAGAGAGACCCAGTACTTC. Translation gives CASSPREGRETQYF.